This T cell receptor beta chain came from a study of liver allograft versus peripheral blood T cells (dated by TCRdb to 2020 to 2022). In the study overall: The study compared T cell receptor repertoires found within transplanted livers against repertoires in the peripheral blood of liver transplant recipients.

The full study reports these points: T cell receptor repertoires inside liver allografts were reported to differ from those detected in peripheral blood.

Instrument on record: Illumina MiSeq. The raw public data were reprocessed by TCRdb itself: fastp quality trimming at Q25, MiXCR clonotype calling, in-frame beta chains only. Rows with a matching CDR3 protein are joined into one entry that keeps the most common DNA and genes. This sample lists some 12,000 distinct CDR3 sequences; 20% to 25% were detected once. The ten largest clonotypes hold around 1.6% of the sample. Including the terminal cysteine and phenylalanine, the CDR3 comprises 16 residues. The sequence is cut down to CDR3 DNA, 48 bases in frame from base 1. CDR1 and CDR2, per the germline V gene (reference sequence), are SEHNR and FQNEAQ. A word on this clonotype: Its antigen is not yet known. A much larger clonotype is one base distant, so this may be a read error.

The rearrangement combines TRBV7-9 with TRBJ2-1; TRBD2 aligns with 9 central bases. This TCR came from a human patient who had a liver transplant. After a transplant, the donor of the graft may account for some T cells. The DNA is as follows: TGTGCCAGCAACTTATCTTTAGCGGGGGCCTACAATGAGCAGTTCTTC. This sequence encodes CASNLSLAGAYNEQFF.